Below are 26 T cell receptor beta chains sequenced from a single sample in a study of cytomegalovirus exposure and HLA in healthy donors. The PCR made use of 60 Vbeta and 13 Jbeta primers. Some clones are missing from TCRdb's copy, which holds only in-frame ones; the method was immunoSEQ multiplex PCR. The sample carries fewer than 150,000 clones, approximately 80% recorded once. The sequencing sample was made of PBMCs. The receptors originated from a man aged 35 to 55 in good health and CMV-seronegative.

V usage is TRBV2 and J usage is TRBJ1-3; maybe TRBD1 (6 bases). This CDR3 has 15 amino acids. V was trimmed by 6 bases and J by 0 bases, leaving 12 bases between them. Per germline, CDR1 SNHLY and CDR2 FYNNEI. The CDR3 region is CASSTGTSSGNTIYF. The CDR3, as DNA: TGTGCCAGCAGCACCGGGACAAGCTCTGGAAACACCATATATTTT.

By share of the sample, this clone is medium-sized. This sample also contains other DNA sequences that code for the same CDR3. The V and J genes are TRBV4-3 and TRBJ2-3; D may be TRBD1 (5 bases). Germline loops: CDR1 LGHNA, CDR2 YSLEER. V was shortened by 0 bases and J by 6 bases, with 7 bases between the two germline ends. This CDR3 is built from 13 residues. For the CDR3, the DNA is TGCGCCAGCAGCCAAGACAGGGTTGATACGCAGTATTTT. This sequence encodes CASSQDRVDTQYF.

The sample holds one count of this clone. The CDR3 loop is CASSQVDGSYEQYF. The CDR3 nucleotides read TGCGCCAGCAGCCAAGTTGACGGGAGCTACGAGCAGTACTTC. The chain uses TRBV4-3 and TRBJ2-7, with D perhaps TRBD2 (6 bases). The CDR3 spans 14 residues. The V end lost 1 base, the J end lost 3 bases, and 10 bases lay between the germline ends. CDR1 LGHNA and CDR2 YSLEER come from the germline V gene.

The count of this clone is one. The chain links TRBV4-3 to TRBJ2-7; the D gene is possibly TRBD1 (5 bases). Trimming took 0 bases from V and 2 from J, leaving 8 bases between them. Germline V gives CDR1 LGHNA, CDR2 YSLEER. This CDR3 is 14 amino acids long. CDR3 coding DNA: TGCGCCAGCAGCCAAGATTTAGGGGCCTACGAGCAGTACTTC. It specifies CASSQDLGAYEQYF.

This chain connects TRBV5-4 to TRBJ2-1; TRBD2 aligns across 16 bases. Losses at the gene ends were 4 bases for V and 6 bases for J; bases not matched to a gene: 7. This CDR3 has 17 residues. Germline CDR1 is SGHNT and CDR2 is YYREEE (reference sequence). The CDR3 region has the DNA TGTGCCAGCAGCCCGGGACTAGCGGGGGGGGATGGCAATGAGCAGTTCTTC. Translated: CASSPGLAGGDGNEQFF.

The chain employs TRBV7-9 and TRBJ1-5, with 7 bases that match TRBD1. CDR1 is SEHNR and CDR2 is FQNEAQ in the germline V gene (reference sequence). V lost 5 bases, J lost 5 bases, and 9 bases stayed unmatched. The CDR3 extends over 15 amino acids. The CDR3 DNA follows: TGTGCCAGCAGCAAGGACAGGCTGACGGATCAGCCCCAGCATTTT. It translates to CASSKDRLTDQPQHF.

This chain connects TRBV5-1 to TRBJ1-1, with 10 bases matching TRBD1. The CDR3 sequence is 15 residues long. Looked up from germline, CDR1 is SGHRS and CDR2 is YFSETQ. Trimming removed 3 bases from V and 0 bases from J; junction bases left unmatched: 2. CDR3 sequence (DNA): TGCGCCAGCAGCTGGGGACAGGGGTTGAACACTGAAGCTTTCTTT. Translating it yields CASSWGQGLNTEAFF. Looking up the rest from reference TRBV5-1 and TRBJ1-1 gives the full variable domain: KAGVTQTPRYLIKTRGQQVTLSCSPISGHRSVSWYQQTPGQGLQFLFEYFSETQRNKGNFPGRFSGRQFSNSRSEMNVSTLELGDSALYLCASSWGQGLNTEAFFGQGTRLTVV.

V is TRBV7-2 and J is TRBJ2-7; D gene unclear. The germline gives CDR1 SGHTA, CDR2 FQGNSA. Trimming took off 2 bases at V and 0 bases at J, with 8 bases between the two ends. This CDR3 contains 14 residues. CDR3 protein: CASSLLLSSYEQYF. For the CDR3, the DNA is TGTGCCAGCAGCTTATTACTAAGCTCCTACGAGCAGTACTTC.

The sample holds a few counts of this clone. Here the CDR3 reads CASSLDTLQASSGANVLTF. The CDR3 DNA sequence: TGTGCCAGCAGCTTAGATACCCTACAGGCAAGCTCTGGGGCCAACGTCCTGACTTTC. The rearrangement uses TRBV11-3 and TRBJ2-6; D may be TRBD1 (5 bases). Trimming stripped 0 bases from V and 0 bases from J, with 15 bases between. There are 19 residues in the CDR3. CDR1 and CDR2 from the germline V gene are SGHNT and YENEEA.

The J gene is TRBJ2-7, the V gene TRBV7-2; D ambiguous. The V end lost 5 bases, the J end lost 9 bases, and 11 bases lay between the germline ends. Per germline, CDR1 SGHTA and CDR2 FQGNSA. CDR3 length: 11 residues. The CDR3 nucleotides read TGTGCCAGCAGCCCAGGTATTGGGCAGTACTTC. This gives the protein CASSPGIGQYF.

The chain recombines TRBV5-1 with TRBJ2-7, with D perhaps matching TRBD2 (6 bases). The CDR3 loop spans 16 amino acids. Deletions cut 0 bases from V and 2 bases from J, with 15 bases between. The germline V gene encodes CDR1 SGHRS and CDR2 YFSETQ. CDR3 DNA: TGCGCCAGCAGCTTGGTACCCCAGGAGGGGCCCTACGAGCAGTACTTC. This encodes CASSLVPQEGPYEQYF.

In its sample, this clone was seen a few times. This chain uses TRBV5-4 with TRBJ2-5; maybe TRBD2 (6 bases). Germline values: CDR1 SGHNT, CDR2 YYREEE (reference sequence). This CDR3 is built from 13 residues. Deletions cut 0 bases from V and 5 bases from J, with 8 bases between. The CDR3 nucleotides are TGTGCCAGCAGCTTGGGACGGGAGGAGACCCAGTACTTC. Translating gives CASSLGREETQYF.

J is TRBJ1-1 and V is TRBV6-1; D is uncertain. V was cut by 3 bases and J by 2 bases, with 4 bases left in between. This CDR3 region has 12 residues. CDR1 is MNHNS, CDR2 SASEGT, per germline. The CDR3: CASSETNTEAFF. CDR3 bases: TGTGCCAGCAGTGAGACTAACACTGAAGCTTTCTTT.

This clone was detected a few times. The rearrangement links TRBV19 to TRBJ2-7, with unresolved D. The CDR3 totals 14 residues. The V and J ends lost 3 bases and 0 bases respectively, with 9 bases between them. Germline assignment: CDR1 LNHDA and CDR2 SQIVND (reference sequence). DNA of the CDR3: TGTGCCAGTAGTATTACAGAGAGCTCCTACGAGCAGTACTTC. Protein: CASSITESSYEQYF. The whole variable domain, remainder taken from reference TRBV19 and TRBJ2-7, is DGGITQSPKYLFRKEGQNVTLSCEQNLNHDAMYWYRQDPGQGLRLIYYSQIVNDFQKGDIAEGYSVSREKKESFPLTVTSAQKNPTAFYLCASSITESSYEQYFGPGTRLTVT.

A single count supports this clone. This sequence joins TRBV19 and TRBJ2-7, with 9 bases matching TRBD2. V dropped 6 bases and J dropped 4; count of bases not matched to a gene: 10. Germline V CDR1 and CDR2: LNHDA, SQIVND (reference sequence). CDR3 length equals 15 residues. The CDR3 loop reads CASSPWSSGDYEQYF. The CDR3 region has the DNA TGTGCCAGTAGCCCTTGGTCTAGCGGGGATTACGAGCAGTACTTC. The variable domain in full, with the rest retrieved from reference TRBV19 and TRBJ2-7, is DGGITQSPKYLFRKEGQNVTLSCEQNLNHDAMYWYRQDPGQGLRLIYYSQIVNDFQKGDIAEGYSVSREKKESFPLTVTSAQKNPTAFYLCASSPWSSGDYEQYFGPGTRLTVT.

This clone was counted only a few times. The chain employs TRBV5-6 and TRBJ1-5, with no clear D. The germline V and J ends were trimmed by 0 bases and 3 bases, with 10 bases remaining between them. This CDR3 spans 15 amino acids. The germline gives CDR1 SGHDT, CDR2 YYEEEE. For the CDR3, the DNA is TGTGCCAGCAGCTTGGCGATGGGCCTCAATCAGCCCCAGCATTTT. The encoded protein is CASSLAMGLNQPQHF.

The chain has TRBV15 and TRBJ1-1; tentatively, D is TRBD1 (5 bases). CDR3 length: 17 residues. CDR1 LNHNV and CDR2 YYDKDF come from the germline V gene (reference sequence). V lost 5 bases to trimming and J lost 5 bases, with 24 bases between them. The CDR3 region is CATSRTSGLVLWTEAFF. The CDR3 nucleotides read TGTGCCACCAGCCGGACATCGGGCTTGGTTTTATGGACTGAAGCTTTCTTT.

Turning to this clone: A read error may account for a junction end that differs from germline. The chain recombines TRBV19 with TRBJ2-7, with TRBD1 matching 9 bases. This CDR3 spans 13 amino acids. In germline, CDR1 is LNHDA, CDR2 SQIVND (reference sequence). The chain's CDR3 is CAAGGQGNYEQYF. The CDR3 DNA is TGCGCGGCTGGGGGACAGGGAAACTACGAGCAGTACTTC.

This clone showed up just a few times. The gene calls are TRBV30 and TRBJ1-4; 8 nucleotides line up with TRBD1. The CDR3 has 14 residues. Germline V gene sequence: CDR1 GTSNPN, CDR2 SVGIG (reference sequence). J gave up 7 bases and V 2 bases, and 6 bases lay outside the gene matches. The CDR3 is CAWSPRTGSEKLFF. The CDR3 region has the DNA TGTGCCTGGAGTCCTCGGACAGGGAGTGAAAAACTGTTTTTT.

The rearrangement uses TRBV5-4 and TRBJ1-1, with D possibly being TRBD1 (5 bases). Germline CDR1 SGHNT, CDR2 YYREEE (reference sequence). The CDR3 length is 15 residues. V lost 6 bases, J lost 1 base, and 16 bases lay in between. The CDR3 here is CASTARGSENTEAFF. CDR3 nucleotide sequence: TGTGCCAGCACTGCCCGGGGGTCCGAGAACACTGAAGCTTTCTTT.

CDR3: CAWTKNSNQPQHF. CDR3 in DNA: TGTGCCTGGACAAAAAATAGCAATCAGCCCCAGCATTTT. V gene TRBV30 combines with J gene TRBJ1-5; D gene uncertain. This CDR3 spans 13 amino acids. V gave up 4 bases and J gave up 0 bases, with 7 bases separating them. Germline V gene data show CDR1 as GTSNPN and CDR2 as SVGIG (reference sequence).

This clone was seen a handful of times. J is TRBJ2-7 and V is TRBV27, with 7 bases matching TRBD1. The V gene's germline CDR1 is MNHEY and CDR2 SMNVEV (reference sequence). The trim removed 8 bases at V and 3 bases at J, leaving 10 bases unmatched. This CDR3 has 14 residues. The CDR3 nucleotides are TGTGCCAGCCTCTACGAGGGGGCGTACTACGAGCAGTACTTC. Its protein product is CASLYEGAYYEQYF.

The chain uses TRBV18 and TRBJ2-3; D perhaps matches TRBD1 (5 bases). CDR1 is KGHSH and CDR2 is LQKENI in the germline V gene. There are 15 residues in the CDR3. V was cut by 1 base and J by 3 bases, with 11 bases left in between. CDR3 DNA sequence: TGTGCCAGCTCACCACAGGGGCCGCTGACAGATACGCAGTATTTT. As protein: CASSPQGPLTDTQYF.

The rearrangement joins TRBV7-2 to TRBJ2-7; the D gene is possibly TRBD2 (5 bases). This CDR3 comprises 13 residues. Germline V gene lookup returns CDR1 SGHTA and CDR2 FQGNSA. The germline V and J ends were trimmed by 5 bases and 3 bases, with 11 bases remaining between them. The CDR3 here is CASSPPGVYEQYF. DNA for the CDR3: TGTGCCAGCAGCCCGCCCGGGGTCTACGAGCAGTACTTC. Full variable domain (outside the CDR3, taken from reference TRBV7-2 and TRBJ2-7): GAGVSQSPSNKVTEKGKDVELRCDPISGHTALYWYRQSLGQGLEFLIYFQGNSAPDKSGLPSDRFSAERTGGSVSTLTIQRTQQEDSAVYLCASSPPGVYEQYFGPGTRLTVT.

CDR3 bases: TGTGCCAGCAGCTTGGCCGGTGCCGACAACTACGAGCAGTACTTC. Translation: CASSLAGADNYEQYF. The V gene is TRBV5-6, the J gene TRBJ2-7; D ambiguous. Germline values: CDR1 SGHDT, CDR2 YYEEEE. CDR3 length: 15 residues. Trimming took 0 bases from V and 3 from J, leaving 13 bases between them.

This clone was detected once. The chain recombines TRBV5-8 with TRBJ2-1; 7 positions agree with TRBD2. The CDR3 totals 15 residues. The ends lost 2 bases at V and 2 bases at J; junction bases unmatched: 4. Germline CDR1 SGHTS, CDR2 YDEGEE. Here the CDR3 DNA reads TGTGCCAGCAGCTTTCAACTAGCGCCCTACAATGAGCAGTTCTTC. It translates to CASSFQLAPYNEQFF.